The 10 T cell receptor beta chains below were found in one sample sequenced in a study of shared clonotypes between healthy human individuals. The method was immunoSEQ multiplex PCR; TCRdb's version includes in-frame clones alone and lacks a portion of them. The sample shows 2,100,000 or so clones, approximately 95% of them seen only once. Sequencing was carried out using naive CD4+ T cells sorted from blood. Stated subset: CD45RA+ positively selected. These receptors all stem from a man younger than 35 in good health.

This rearrangement joins TRBV6-1 to TRBJ1-4; no reliable D call. The germline V gene encodes CDR1 MNHNS and CDR2 SASEGT. Trimming took off 8 bases at V and 8 bases at J, with 18 bases between the two ends. This CDR3 contains 14 residues. CDR3 protein: CASGSGGLEEKLFF. In DNA, the CDR3 is TGTGCCAGCGGGTCGGGAGGATTGGAAGAAAAACTGTTTTTT.

The V gene is TRBV6-1, the J gene TRBJ2-3; no clear D gene. This CDR3 comprises 15 residues. Trimming cost V 2 bases and J 1 base, with 10 bases left between them. Germline loops: CDR1 MNHNS, CDR2 SASEGT. The DNA for the CDR3 is TGTGCCAGCAGTGAACGGCTATCTCGCACAGATACGCAGTATTTT. Its protein product is CASSERLSRTDTQYF.

This chain uses TRBV27 with TRBJ1-6; D gene ambiguous. This CDR3 has 18 amino acids. Trimming took 2 bases from V and 0 from J, leaving 14 bases between them. Germline V gene lookup returns CDR1 MNHEY and CDR2 SMNVEV (reference sequence). The CDR3 DNA sequence: TGTGCCAGCAGTTTAGCCCCCCCCGGGAGCTCCTATAATTCACCCCTCCACTTT. It is translated as CASSLAPPGSSYNSPLHF.

The chain uses TRBV9 and TRBJ2-5, with 10 bases matching TRBD2. Germline V gene lookup returns CDR1 SGDLS and CDR2 YYNGEE. V lost 2 bases and J lost 5; bases outside the gene matches: 12. The CDR3 is 17 amino acids. CDR3 region: CASSVGTSAPRGETQYF. CDR3 sequence (DNA): TGTGCCAGCAGCGTCGGGACTAGCGCCCCCCGGGGGGAGACCCAGTACTTC.

This sequence joins TRBV6-1 and TRBJ1-5; D not resolved. The V end lost 2 bases, the J end lost 9 bases, and 8 bases lay between the germline ends. Germline V gene data show CDR1 as MNHNS and CDR2 as SASEGT. The CDR3 sequence is 12 residues long. The CDR3 here is CASSEKGGPQHF. The CDR3, as DNA: TGTGCCAGCAGTGAAAAGGGCGGGCCCCAGCATTTT.

The V call is TRBV5-5, the J call TRBJ2-3, with TRBD2 matching over 8 bases. Per germline, CDR1 SGHKS and CDR2 YYEKEE (reference sequence). The CDR3 is 16 amino acids. Trimming removed 4 bases from V and 0 bases from J; junction bases left unmatched: 7. The CDR3 is CASSLTAGVSTDTQYF. The CDR3 coding sequence is TGTGCCAGCAGCCTGACAGCGGGGGTGAGCACAGATACGCAGTATTTT.

The rearrangement uses TRBV19 and TRBJ2-1; TRBD2 matches 10 bases. The length of the CDR3 is 15 residues. Germline CDR1 LNHDA, CDR2 SQIVND (reference sequence). Losses at the gene ends were 7 bases for V and 2 bases for J; bases not matched to a gene: 5. Written as DNA, the CDR3 is TGTGCCAGTACACTAGCGGGACAACCCTACAATGAGCAGTTCTTC. Its translation is CASTLAGQPYNEQFF.

The chain links TRBV6-6 to TRBJ2-3; 10 bases fit TRBD2. The CDR3 length is 16 residues. The V and J ends lost 10 bases and 5 bases, in that order; junction bases with no gene match: 15. Per germline, CDR1 MNHNY and CDR2 SVGAGI (reference sequence). This chain's CDR3 is CATLLLASGGLDTQYF. The CDR3, as DNA: TGTGCCACCCTTCTGCTTGCTAGCGGGGGCCTAGATACGCAGTATTTT.

The chain joins TRBV10-3 to TRBJ2-2; TRBD2 is a possible D gene (6 bases). V lost 5 bases, J lost 3 bases, and 13 bases lay in between. Germline loops: CDR1 ENHRY, CDR2 SYGVKD. This CDR3 contains 15 residues. For the CDR3, the DNA is TGTGCCATCAGTATCCGGGAGCCCGACACCGGGGAGCTGTTTTTT. It translates to CAISIREPDTGELFF.

V is TRBV30 and J is TRBJ1-2; D is unclear. V was shortened by 0 bases and J by 8 bases, with 13 bases between the two germline ends. There are 13 residues in the CDR3. From germline, CDR1 is GTSNPN and CDR2 SVGIG (reference sequence). The CDR3 DNA reads as TGTGCCTGGAGTGTATACGAGGTTCGCGGCTACACCTTC. Translation: CAWSVYEVRGYTF.